This TCR beta chain was documented in a study of T cell responses to AZD1222 COVID-19 vaccine. The CDR3 sequence is 17 residues long. V shed 6 bases and J shed 0 bases, with 19 bases lying between them. Germline lookup yields CDR1 LGHNA and CDR2 YNFKEQ. Clones were read by immunoSEQ multiplex PCR, and TCRdb kept only the in-frame ones, dropping some. This sample has 200,000 to 250,000 clones; approximately 94% occur once, and the top ten carry around 1.8%. The TCR was taken from an adult who received the MenACWY meningococcal vaccine as a control. The sequenced sample was peripheral blood, obtained 28 days after the second dose of the MenACWY control vaccine. This chain connects TRBV4-2 to TRBJ2-3; TRBD2 might be the D (6 bases). The CDR3 spells CASSPKEEGESTDTQYF. CDR3 in DNA: TGTGCCAGCAGTCCTAAGGAGGAGGGAGAAAGCACAGATACGCAGTATTTT.